This entry lists 5 T cell receptor beta chains sequenced from one sample in a study of blood T cell repertoires in COVID-19. Clones were read by immunoSEQ multiplex PCR, and TCRdb kept only the in-frame ones, dropping some. The data contain some 83,000 clones, around 80% of them seen just once; the ten biggest clones take up about 5%. Sequenced material: peripheral blood. These receptor sequences come from a man aged 60-69 years with active or convalescent COVID-19.

The chain recombines TRBV4-3 with TRBJ2-2; the D gene is possibly TRBD1 (6 bases). V was trimmed by 7 bases and J by 1 base, leaving 10 bases between them. CDR3 length: 14 residues. From germline, CDR1 is LGHNA and CDR2 YSLEER. The DNA of the CDR3 is TGCGCCAGCATGCGGACAGTGAACACCGGGGAGCTGTTTTTT. Translating gives CASMRTVNTGELFF.

The chain is built from TRBV11-1 and TRBJ2-1; TRBD2 aligns across 15 bases. This CDR3 spans 18 amino acids. V shed 0 bases, J shed 6 bases, and the junction held 6 bases outside the gene matches. Germline values: CDR1 SGHAT, CDR2 FQDESV (reference sequence). The DNA for the CDR3 is TGTGCCAGCAGCTTAGCAGGACTAGCGGGGGGGCCAAGCAATGAGCAGTTCTTC. Translating gives CASSLAGLAGGPSNEQFF.

This chain links TRBV7-2 with TRBJ1-2, with D unclear. The CDR3 contains 15 residues. Germline loops: CDR1 SGHTA, CDR2 FQGNSA. V lost 3 bases and J lost 8, with 19 bases in between. The DNA of the CDR3 is TGTGCCAGCAGCTTCCAGGTCGGATCCAGAGGGGGCTACACCTTC. This translates into CASSFQVGSRGGYTF. Combining the CDR3 with reference TRBV7-2 and TRBJ1-2 gives the whole variable domain GAGVSQSPSNKVTEKGKDVELRCDPISGHTALYWYRQSLGQGLEFLIYFQGNSAPDKSGLPSDRFSAERTGGSVSTLTIQRTQQEDSAVYLCASSFQVGSRGGYTFGSGTRLTVV.

This chain links TRBV3-1 (or the pseudogene TRBV3-2) with TRBJ1-2; a weak D match, TRBD1 (6 bases). CDR3 length equals 14 residues. V was pared by 6 bases and J by 7 bases, with 18 bases between. Germline CDR1 and CDR2: LGHDT and YNNKEL (reference sequence). CDR3 sequence (DNA): TGTGCCAGCAGGACGACAGGCTTAGCAAGTGGCTACACCTTC. It specifies CASRTTGLASGYTF.

The chain carries TRBV19 and TRBJ1-2; possible D gene TRBD1, 5 bases. Trimming shortened V by 3 bases and J by 8 bases, and 16 bases separated the two germline ends. Germline CDR1 reads LNHDA; CDR2 reads SQIVND (reference sequence). The CDR3 spans 14 residues. CDR3 amino acids: CASSMGGWAGGYTF. CDR3 bases: TGTGCCAGTAGTATGGGGGGATGGGCAGGAGGCTACACCTTC.